These T cell receptor beta chains were read from a single sample in a study of spatial heterogeneity in lung cancer. TCRdb reprocessed the 5' RACE reads with MiXCR, giving one entry per CDR3 protein. The repertoire holds roughly 79,000 distinct CDR3 sequences, with roughly 8% as singletons. This specimen was PBMCs, taken at surgery. The receptors derive from a male donor with early-stage non-small cell lung cancer. Both conserved end residues are part of each CDR3. A D gene is named only where the DNA matches it firmly. Where a row states a size, it is once, few, many or the class of an expanded clone; other rows omit it.

v_gene: TRBV7-2; d_gene: .; abundance: many; j_gene: TRBJ2-7; CDR3nt: TGTGCCAGCAGCCAACTCAGCCCCCAAGCCTACGAGCAGTACTTC; CDR3aa: CASSQLSPQAYEQYF
v_gene: TRBV7-8; d_gene: .; abundance: many; j_gene: TRBJ2-1; CDR3nt: TGTGCCAGCAGCCACCCCGGCAGGGTCGATGAGCAGTTCTTC; CDR3aa: CASSHPGRVDEQFF
v_gene: TRBV6-6; d_gene: .; abundance: .; j_gene: TRBJ2-7; CDR3nt: TGTGCCAGCAGCTCTAGCGTCTATCACGAGCAGTACTTC; CDR3aa: CASSSSVYHEQYF
v_gene: TRBV10-3; d_gene: .; abundance: .; j_gene: TRBJ1-3; CDR3nt: TGTGCCATCAGTGAGTCTAGTGGAAACACCATATATTTT; CDR3aa: CAISESSGNTIYF
v_gene: TRBV30; d_gene: .; abundance: .; j_gene: TRBJ1-1; CDR3nt: TGTGCCTCGAGGGGAGAGGGCCCGGTTGCTGAAGCTTTCTTT; CDR3aa: CASRGEGPVAEAFF
v_gene: TRBV20-1; d_gene: .; abundance: many; j_gene: TRBJ1-5; CDR3nt: TGCAGTGCCGTAACCAGGGTGCCCAATCAGCCCCAGCATTTT; CDR3aa: CSAVTRVPNQPQHF
v_gene: TRBV6-1; d_gene: .; abundance: few; j_gene: TRBJ2-1; CDR3nt: TGTGCCAGCAGTGAAAGTTCGGGGCCCCCGGGGTATGAGCAGTTCTTC; CDR3aa: CASSESSGPPGYEQFF
v_gene: TRBV3-1; d_gene: TRBD1; abundance: .; j_gene: TRBJ2-2; CDR3nt: TGTGCCAGCAGCCAAAGCAGGCAGGGGGCCGGGGAGCTGTTTTTT; CDR3aa: CASSQSRQGAGELFF
v_gene: TRBV4-3; d_gene: .; abundance: many; j_gene: TRBJ2-7; CDR3nt: TGCGCCAGCAGCCAAGATCTTTCCAGTGGGAGGCACGAGCAGTACTTC; CDR3aa: CASSQDLSSGRHEQYF
v_gene: TRBV6-2/TRBV6-3; d_gene: TRBD1; abundance: many; j_gene: TRBJ1-1; CDR3nt: TGTGCCAGCAGTGGACAGGGAAGAGGGACTGAAGCTTTCTTT; CDR3aa: CASSGQGRGTEAFF
v_gene: TRBV27; d_gene: .; abundance: many; j_gene: TRBJ2-1; CDR3nt: TGTGCCAGCAGTTTCGGGACCCGGGGATCGAATGAGCAGTTCTTC; CDR3aa: CASSFGTRGSNEQFF
v_gene: TRBV2; d_gene: .; abundance: .; j_gene: TRBJ1-5; CDR3nt: TGTGCCAGCAGTCTCATGGAGGCCAATCAGCCCCAGCATTTT; CDR3aa: CASSLMEANQPQHF
v_gene: TRBV29-1; d_gene: .; abundance: many; j_gene: TRBJ2-1; CDR3nt: TGCAGCGTTGAAGATCCCCCGCGGGGTTCCTACAATGAGCAGTTCTTC; CDR3aa: CSVEDPPRGSYNEQFF
v_gene: TRBV11-3; d_gene: TRBD2; abundance: many; j_gene: TRBJ2-2; CDR3nt: TGTGCCAGCAGCTTAGATCTCCCACTAGCGGGACTCACCGGGGAGCTGTTTTTT; CDR3aa: CASSLDLPLAGLTGELFF
v_gene: TRBV6-5; d_gene: .; abundance: many; j_gene: TRBJ1-1; CDR3nt: TGTGCCAGCAGTTCTTTCCCCTTTGGCGGCACTGAAGCTTTCTTT; CDR3aa: CASSSFPFGGTEAFF
v_gene: TRBV29-1; d_gene: .; abundance: many; j_gene: TRBJ1-2; CDR3nt: TGCAGCGTTGTGGGGGGCCGCTATGGCTACACCTTC; CDR3aa: CSVVGGRYGYTF
v_gene: TRBV12-3/TRBV12-4; d_gene: .; abundance: many; j_gene: TRBJ1-5; CDR3nt: TGTGCCAGCAGTGGGACCATGGGGGATCAGCCCCAGCATTTT; CDR3aa: CASSGTMGDQPQHF
v_gene: TRBV10-2; d_gene: .; abundance: many; j_gene: TRBJ1-2; CDR3nt: TGCGCCAGCAGTGATTCCGGGGATCCTAACTATGGCTACACCTTC; CDR3aa: CASSDSGDPNYGYTF
v_gene: TRBV5-4; d_gene: .; abundance: many; j_gene: TRBJ2-3; CDR3nt: TGTGCCAGCAGCTTAGCCCAATTTGGAAGGGGGGCAGATACGCAGTATTTT; CDR3aa: CASSLAQFGRGADTQYF
v_gene: TRBV7-9; d_gene: .; abundance: .; j_gene: TRBJ1-2; CDR3nt: TGTGCCAGCAGCTTAGAAGATCCCAGCGGTGGCTACACCTTC; CDR3aa: CASSLEDPSGGYTF
v_gene: TRBV27; d_gene: .; abundance: .; j_gene: TRBJ2-3; CDR3nt: TGTGCCAGCAGTTCCTCAAGCCTGAACCCGAAAACAGATACGCAGTATTTT; CDR3aa: CASSSSSLNPKTDTQYF
v_gene: TRBV19; d_gene: .; abundance: many; j_gene: TRBJ2-1; CDR3nt: TGTGCCAGTAGTATAACTGATAGCTCCTACAATGAGCAGTTCTTC; CDR3aa: CASSITDSSYNEQFF
v_gene: TRBV29-1; d_gene: .; abundance: many; j_gene: TRBJ1-4; CDR3nt: TGCGGGTCTCAGGGCGCGGAGGAAAAACTGTTTTTT; CDR3aa: CGSQGAEEKLFF
v_gene: TRBV5-1; d_gene: .; abundance: .; j_gene: TRBJ1-1; CDR3nt: TGCGCCAGCAGCGATCCAGGGCGGGGGACTGAAGCTTTCTTT; CDR3aa: CASSDPGRGTEAFF
v_gene: TRBV4-3; d_gene: TRBD2; abundance: many; j_gene: TRBJ2-5; CDR3nt: TGCGCCAGCAGCCGATTTCTTTCACTAGCGGGAGAAGAGACCCAGTACTTC; CDR3aa: CASSRFLSLAGEETQYF
v_gene: TRBV6-1; d_gene: .; abundance: .; j_gene: TRBJ1-5; CDR3nt: TGTGCCAGCAGTGAATGGTGGAGCAATCAGCCCCAGCATTTT; CDR3aa: CASSEWWSNQPQHF
v_gene: TRBV7-9; d_gene: TRBD2; abundance: few; j_gene: TRBJ2-1; CDR3nt: TGTGCCAGCAGCTCTTTTAGCGGGAGGAACTACAATGAGCAGTTCTTC; CDR3aa: CASSSFSGRNYNEQFF
v_gene: TRBV12-3/TRBV12-4; d_gene: .; abundance: many; j_gene: TRBJ1-3; CDR3nt: TGTGCCAGCAGATCTACAGGCCCGTCTGGAAACACCATATATTTT; CDR3aa: CASRSTGPSGNTIYF
v_gene: TRBV6-6; d_gene: TRBD1; abundance: .; j_gene: TRBJ2-3; CDR3nt: TGTGCCAGCAGGCCCAGGGGGAACACAGATACGCAGTATTTT; CDR3aa: CASRPRGNTDTQYF
v_gene: TRBV20-1; d_gene: .; abundance: .; j_gene: TRBJ2-3; CDR3nt: TGCAGTGCAACAGACCCGGGGATGGGCACAGATACGCAGTATTTT; CDR3aa: CSATDPGMGTDTQYF
v_gene: TRBV2; d_gene: .; abundance: few; j_gene: TRBJ2-2; CDR3nt: TGTGCCAGCAGTGAATTGGTAACTTTAGGGGAGCTGTTTTTT; CDR3aa: CASSELVTLGELFF